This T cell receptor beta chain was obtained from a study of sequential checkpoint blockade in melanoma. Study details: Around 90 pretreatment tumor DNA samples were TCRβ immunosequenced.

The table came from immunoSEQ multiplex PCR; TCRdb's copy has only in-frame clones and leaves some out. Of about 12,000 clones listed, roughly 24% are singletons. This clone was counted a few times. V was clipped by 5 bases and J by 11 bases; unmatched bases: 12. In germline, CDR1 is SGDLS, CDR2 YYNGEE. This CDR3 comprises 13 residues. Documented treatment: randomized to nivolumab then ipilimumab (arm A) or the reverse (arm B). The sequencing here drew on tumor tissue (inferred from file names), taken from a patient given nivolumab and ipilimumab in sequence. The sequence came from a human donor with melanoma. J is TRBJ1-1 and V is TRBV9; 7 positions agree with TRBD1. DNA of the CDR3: TGTGCCAGCAGTGACCCAGACAGGGCCCGGGCTTTCTTT. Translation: CASSDPDRARAFF.